Reported below is one TCR beta chain. Other DNA sequences from this sample encode an identical CDR3 as well. Trimming took off 4 bases at V and 2 bases at J, with 5 bases between the two ends. Germline V gene lookup returns CDR1 GTSNPN and CDR2 SVGIG (reference sequence). The length of the CDR3 is 11 residues. These data belong to a study of blood T cell repertoires in COVID-19. Study-level information: Spain, Italy and the United States supplied samples that represented acute and convalescent COVID-19.

Profiling relied on immunoSEQ multiplex PCR, and the TCRdb table lists in-frame clones only, not all of them. The sample consists of about 410,000 clones, 70% to 90% of them appearing once. Specimen: peripheral blood. The TCR sequence derives from a woman in her 30s with active or convalescent COVID-19. The V call is TRBV30, the J call TRBJ1-2; weak D call: TRBD1 (5 bases). CDR3 residues: CAWTGNYGYTF. For the CDR3, the DNA is TGTGCCTGGACAGGGAACTATGGCTACACCTTC.